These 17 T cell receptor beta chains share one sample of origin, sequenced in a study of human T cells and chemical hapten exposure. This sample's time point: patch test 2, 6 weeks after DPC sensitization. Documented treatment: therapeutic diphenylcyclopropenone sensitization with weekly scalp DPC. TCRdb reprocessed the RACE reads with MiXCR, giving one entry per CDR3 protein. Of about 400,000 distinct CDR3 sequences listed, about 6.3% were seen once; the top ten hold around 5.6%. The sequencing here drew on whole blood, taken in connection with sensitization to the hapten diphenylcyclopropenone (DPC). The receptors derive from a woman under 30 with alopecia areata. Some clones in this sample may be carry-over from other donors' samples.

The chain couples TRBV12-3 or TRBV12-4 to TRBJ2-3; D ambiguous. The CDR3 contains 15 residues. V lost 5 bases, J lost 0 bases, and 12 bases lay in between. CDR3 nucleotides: TGTGCCAGCAGTCTCAGACGGGCTAGCACAGATACGCAGTATTTT. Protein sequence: CASSLRRASTDTQYF.

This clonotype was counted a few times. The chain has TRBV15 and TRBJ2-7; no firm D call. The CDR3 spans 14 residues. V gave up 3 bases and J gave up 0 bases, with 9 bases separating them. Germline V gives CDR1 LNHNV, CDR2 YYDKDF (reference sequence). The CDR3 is CATSSGRSSYEQYF. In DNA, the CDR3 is TGTGCCACCAGCAGCGGACGGAGCTCCTACGAGCAGTACTTC.

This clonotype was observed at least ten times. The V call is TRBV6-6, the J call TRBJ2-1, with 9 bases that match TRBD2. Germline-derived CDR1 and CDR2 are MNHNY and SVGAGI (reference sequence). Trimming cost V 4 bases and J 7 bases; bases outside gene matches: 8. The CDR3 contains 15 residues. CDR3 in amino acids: CASSFSGGIINEQFF. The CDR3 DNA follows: TGTGCCAGCAGTTTTAGCGGGGGTATTATAAATGAGCAGTTCTTC.

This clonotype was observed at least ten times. CDR3 in amino acids: CASSLSRGNNYGYTF. The CDR3 DNA reads as TGTGCCAGCAGCCTTAGCCGGGGCAACAACTATGGCTACACCTTC. This rearrangement joins TRBV4-2 to TRBJ1-2; D perhaps matches TRBD1 (5 bases). Germline V gene sequence: CDR1 LGHNA, CDR2 YNFKEQ. V dropped 4 bases and J dropped 2 bases, with 14 bases sitting between them. This CDR3 is built from 15 residues.

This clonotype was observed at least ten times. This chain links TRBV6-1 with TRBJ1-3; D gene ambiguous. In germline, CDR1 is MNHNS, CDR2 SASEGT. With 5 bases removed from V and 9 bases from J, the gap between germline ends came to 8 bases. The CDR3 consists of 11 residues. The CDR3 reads CASSRGSTIYF. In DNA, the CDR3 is TGTGCCAGCAGTCGCGGCAGCACCATATATTTT.

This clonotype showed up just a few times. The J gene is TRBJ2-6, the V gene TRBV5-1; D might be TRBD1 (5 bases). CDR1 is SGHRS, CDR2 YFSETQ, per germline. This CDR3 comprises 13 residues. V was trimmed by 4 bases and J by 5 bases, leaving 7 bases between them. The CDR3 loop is CASSKGRANVLTF. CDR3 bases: TGCGCCAGCAGCAAGGGGAGGGCCAACGTCCTGACTTTC. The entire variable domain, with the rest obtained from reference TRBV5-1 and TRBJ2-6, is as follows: KAGVTQTPRYLIKTRGQQVTLSCSPISGHRSVSWYQQTPGQGLQFLFEYFSETQRNKGNFPGRFSGRQFSNSRSEMNVSTLELGDSALYLCASSKGRANVLTFGAGSRLTVL.

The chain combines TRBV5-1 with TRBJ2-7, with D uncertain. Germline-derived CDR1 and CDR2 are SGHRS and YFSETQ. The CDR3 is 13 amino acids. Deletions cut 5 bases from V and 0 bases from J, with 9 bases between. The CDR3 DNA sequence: TGCGCCAGCAGAACCCGCAGCTCCTACGAGCAGTACTTC. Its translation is CASRTRSSYEQYF.

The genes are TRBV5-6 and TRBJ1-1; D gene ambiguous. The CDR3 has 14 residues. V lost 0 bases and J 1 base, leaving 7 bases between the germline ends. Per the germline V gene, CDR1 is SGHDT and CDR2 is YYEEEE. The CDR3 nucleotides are TGTGCCAGCAGCTTGGCGCAGCAGAACACTGAAGCTTTCTTT. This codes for CASSLAQQNTEAFF.

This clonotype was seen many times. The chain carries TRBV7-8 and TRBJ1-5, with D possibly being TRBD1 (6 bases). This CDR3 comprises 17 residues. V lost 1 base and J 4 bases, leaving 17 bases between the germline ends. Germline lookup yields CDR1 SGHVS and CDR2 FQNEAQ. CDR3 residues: CASSLDRRGSENQPQHF. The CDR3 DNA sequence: TGTGCCAGCAGCTTAGACCGCAGGGGTAGTGAAAATCAGCCCCAGCATTTT. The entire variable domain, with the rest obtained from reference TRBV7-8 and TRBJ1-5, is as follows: GAGVSQSPRYKVAKRGQDVALRCDPISGHVSLFWYQQALGQGPEFLTYFQNEAQLDKSGLPSDRFFAERPEGSVSTLKIQRTQQEDSAVYLCASSLDRRGSENQPQHFGDGTRLSIL.

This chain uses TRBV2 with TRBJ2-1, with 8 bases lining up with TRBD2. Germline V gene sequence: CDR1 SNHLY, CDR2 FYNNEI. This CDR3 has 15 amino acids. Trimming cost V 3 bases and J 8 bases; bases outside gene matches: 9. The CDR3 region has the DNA TGTGCCAGCAGTGACGTAGCTAGCGGGTCCCATGAGCAGTTCTTC. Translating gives CASSDVASGSHEQFF.

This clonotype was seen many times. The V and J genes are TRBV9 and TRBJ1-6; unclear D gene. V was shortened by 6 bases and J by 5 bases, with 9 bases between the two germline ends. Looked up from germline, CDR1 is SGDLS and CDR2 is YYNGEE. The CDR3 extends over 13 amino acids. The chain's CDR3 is CASNRENNSPLHF. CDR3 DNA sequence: TGTGCCAGCAATCGAGAGAATAATTCACCCCTCCACTTT. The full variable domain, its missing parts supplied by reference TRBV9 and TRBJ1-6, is DSGVTQTPKHLITATGQRVTLRCSPRSGDLSVYWYQQSLDQGLQFLIQYYNGEERAKGNILERFSAQQFPDLHSELNLSSLELGDSALYFCASNRENNSPLHFGNGTRLTVT.

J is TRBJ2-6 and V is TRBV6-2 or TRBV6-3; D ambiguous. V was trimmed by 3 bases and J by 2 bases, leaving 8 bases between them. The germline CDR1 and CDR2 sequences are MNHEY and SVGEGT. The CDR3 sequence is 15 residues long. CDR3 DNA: TGTGCCAGCAGTTATCGGGTGGCTGGGGCCAACGTCCTGACTTTC. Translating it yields CASSYRVAGANVLTF.

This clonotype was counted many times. CDR3 sequence (DNA): TGTGCCATGTTTGTTCGGACAGGCAATCAGCCCCAGCATTTT. Its protein product is CAMFVRTGNQPQHF. The chain has TRBV11-3 and TRBJ1-5, with a weak D call TRBD1 (6 bases). The V end lost 10 bases, the J end lost 2 bases, and 15 bases lay between the germline ends. The germline CDR1 and CDR2 sequences are SGHNT and YENEEA. The CDR3 is 14 residues long. The complete variable domain, with remaining parts taken from reference TRBV11-3 and TRBJ1-5, reads EAGVVQSPRYKIIEKKQPVAFWCNPISGHNTLYWYLQNLGQGPELLIRYENEEAVDDSQLPKDRFSAERLKGVDSTLKIQPAELGDSAVYLCAMFVRTGNQPQHFGDGTRLSIL.

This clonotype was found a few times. CDR3 nucleotide sequence: TGTGCCAGCTGCAAGCAGAACACCGGGGAGCTGTTTTTT. This translates into CASCKQNTGELFF. The genes are TRBV11-3 and TRBJ2-2; D is unclear. The V end was cut by 8 bases, the J end by 1 base, with 8 bases between. CDR1 and CDR2 (germline): SGHNT, YENEEA. The CDR3 spans 13 residues.

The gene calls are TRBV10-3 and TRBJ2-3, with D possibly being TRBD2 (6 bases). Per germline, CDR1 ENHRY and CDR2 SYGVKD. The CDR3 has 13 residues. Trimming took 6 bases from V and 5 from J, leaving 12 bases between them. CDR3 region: CAIRRDLQDTQYF. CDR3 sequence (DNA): TGTGCCATCAGGAGGGACTTGCAAGATACGCAGTATTTT.

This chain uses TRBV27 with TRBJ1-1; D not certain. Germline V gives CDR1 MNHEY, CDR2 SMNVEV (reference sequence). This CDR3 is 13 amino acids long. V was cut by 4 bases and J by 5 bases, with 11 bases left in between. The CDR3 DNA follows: TGTGCCAGCAGTTCCCCTGGACGGACTGAAGCTTTCTTT. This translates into CASSSPGRTEAFF.

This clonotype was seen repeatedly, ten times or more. The CDR3 is CASSKDERFATNEKLFF. The CDR3 bases are TGTGCCAGCAGCAAAGACGAGCGGTTTGCAACTAATGAAAAACTGTTTTTT. The V gene is TRBV21-1, the J gene TRBJ1-4. TRBV21-1 is given as a pseudogene. The CDR3 runs 17 residues.